Listed below are T cell receptor beta chains from one sample, sequenced in a study of T cell responses to AZD1222 COVID-19 vaccine. Sequencing used immunoSEQ multiplex PCR; TCRdb keeps in-frame clones, though not all of them. The table shows about 160,000 clones, with about 90% occurring only once. The sample consisted of peripheral blood, taken on day 0 of AZD1222 vaccination. These receptors all come from an adult in good health. Each CDR3 is given with its conserved first and last residue. A D gene is named only where the DNA matches it firmly. Size is stated for part of the rows, as once, few or many counts, or as a class when the clone is expanded.

D gene	J gene	V gene	clone size	CDR3 DNA	CDR3 protein
.	TRBJ1-1	TRBV28	once	TGTGCCATACAGCGCCAGGGAGGGACTGAAGCTTTCTTT	CAIQRQGGTEAFF
TRBD1	TRBJ1-3	TRBV3-1/TRBV3-2	.	TGTGCCAGCAGTCCTAGGACAGGATGGTGTGGAAACACCATATATTTT	CASSPRTGWCGNTIYF
.	TRBJ1-2	TRBV6-5	.	TGTGCCAGCCTCACGCGGAGGGGAAGCTATGGCTACACCTTC	CASLTRRGSYGYTF
.	TRBJ1-5	TRBV20-1	.	TGCAGTGCTAGAGATCTGGAGCCCCAGCATTTT	CSARDLEPQHF
.	TRBJ2-1	TRBV20-1	.	TGCAGTGCTGGAGTAGGGAGTGAGCAGTTCTTC	CSAGVGSEQFF
.	TRBJ2-7	TRBV6-6	.	TGTGCCAGCAGAGGGGGGACCGCTGCCTACGAGCAGTACTTC	CASRGGTAAYEQYF
.	TRBJ2-7	TRBV7-2	.	TGTGCCAGCAGCTTCCAGGCCGGGGGGACACCTTACGAGCAGTACTTC	CASSFQAGGTPYEQYF
TRBD1	TRBJ2-7	TRBV27	.	TGTGCCAGCAGTTTATCGGGGACAGGGATATACGAGCAGTACTTC	CASSLSGTGIYEQYF
TRBD1	TRBJ1-1	TRBV3-1/TRBV3-2	.	TGTGCCAGCAGCCAACAGGGGGCGCTTATGGCTTTCTTT	CASSQQGALMAFF
.	TRBJ1-6	TRBV5-4	.	TGTGCCAGCAGCTTGGCCTCAGGGGTGAATTCACCCCTCCACTTT	CASSLASGVNSPLHF
TRBD1	TRBJ1-5	TRBV5-5	.	TGTGCCAGCAGCTTAACAGGGGGCAATCAGCCCCAGCATTTT	CASSLTGGNQPQHF
.	TRBJ2-1	TRBV13	.	TGTGCCAGCAGTCCGACTAGGGGTACGAGCTCCTACAATGAGCAGTTCTTC	CASSPTRGTSSYNEQFF
.	TRBJ1-2	TRBV6-1	.	TGTGCCAGCAGTGATTGGCAGTCCGCACCAACTAACTATGGCTACACCTTC	CASSDWQSAPTNYGYTF
.	TRBJ2-7	TRBV11-2	.	TGTGCCAGCAGCCTCGGACCGACGAGCTCCTACGAGCAGTACTTC	CASSLGPTSSYEQYF
.	TRBJ1-3	TRBV7-2	.	TGTGCCAGCAGCCACCGGGTGGCAGGAAACACCATATATTTT	CASSHRVAGNTIYF
.	TRBJ2-7	TRBV24-1	.	TGTGCCACCAGTGAGGGTTACGAGCAGTACTTC	CATSEGYEQYF
TRBD1	TRBJ2-1	TRBV7-2	.	TGTGCCAGCAGCCCCCAGACAGGGGAGGCCTACAATGAGCAGTTCTTC	CASSPQTGEAYNEQFF
.	TRBJ1-2	TRBV6-1	.	TGTGCCAGCAGTGAGTCCCGGACAGCTTATGGCTACACCTTC	CASSESRTAYGYTF
.	TRBJ1-3	TRBV11-2	.	TGTGCCAGCAGCTTCGGTGGCTCTGGAAACACCATATATTTT	CASSFGGSGNTIYF
TRBD2	TRBJ2-1	TRBV7-2	.	TGTGCCAGCAGCTTAGGTCGGGCTAGCGGGGGTGTAAATGAGCAGTTCTTC	CASSLGRASGGVNEQFF
TRBD1	TRBJ1-5	TRBV19	.	TGTGCCAGTAGTATAAGGGGGCAGTACAATCAGCCCCAGCATTTT	CASSIRGQYNQPQHF
TRBD2	TRBJ2-1	TRBV30	.	TGTGCCTGGACTAGGACTAGCGTAGGGAATGAGCAGTTCTTC	CAWTRTSVGNEQFF
TRBD2	TRBJ2-3	TRBV13	.	TGTGCCAGCAGCATAACAGCGGGGGGGCCGACAGATACGCAGTATTTT	CASSITAGGPTDTQYF
TRBD1	TRBJ1-2	TRBV4-1	.	TGCGCCAGCAGCCGTGACAGGGGGGCCGGGGGCTACACCTTC	CASSRDRGAGGYTF
.	TRBJ1-2	TRBV30	.	TGTGCCTGGAGTGACTCCTCCTATGGCTACACCTTC	CAWSDSSYGYTF
.	TRBJ1-1	TRBV28	few	TGTGCCAGCAGTTTCTCCGACAGGTCGAACACTGAAGCTTTCTTT	CASSFSDRSNTEAFF
.	TRBJ1-2	TRBV5-1	.	TGCGCCAGCAGCCAAGGGGGTTTGGGTATTAGAGGCTACACCTTC	CASSQGGLGIRGYTF
.	TRBJ1-1	TRBV19	.	TGTGCCAGTAGCGTCGGGCCGAACATTGAAGCTTTCTTT	CASSVGPNIEAFF
.	TRBJ1-5	TRBV6-5	.	TGTGCCAGCAGTAGATCAGGGAGCTGGGATCAGCCCCAGCATTTT	CASSRSGSWDQPQHF
TRBD1	TRBJ1-2	TRBV28	once	TGTGCCAGCAGCCCAACTCCCTGGACAGGGATGGCAATGGTGTACACCTTC	CASSPTPWTGMAMVYTF
.	TRBJ2-7	TRBV9	few	TGTGCCAGCAGCGTAGGGAGTCCCCACGAGCAGTACTTC	CASSVGSPHEQYF
TRBD1	TRBJ1-2	TRBV7-8	.	TGTGCCAGCAGCACGACAGGGGATGGCTACACCTTC	CASSTTGDGYTF
.	TRBJ2-6	TRBV28	.	TGTGCCAGCAGTTTATATGGGGGTGGATCCCATGGGGCCAACGTCCTGACTTTC	CASSLYGGGSHGANVLTF
.	TRBJ2-3	TRBV30	.	TGTGCCTGGAGTAGTGGGCGCTTCACAGATACGCAGTATTTT	CAWSSGRFTDTQYF
.	TRBJ2-7	TRBV9	.	TGTGCCAGCAGCCCGGTAAATCGGGGTTTGCACGAGCAGTACTTC	CASSPVNRGLHEQYF
.	TRBJ2-3	TRBV7-9	.	TGTGCCAGCACCTATATCGGGGATACGCAGTATTTT	CASTYIGDTQYF
.	TRBJ2-1	TRBV5-1	.	TGCGCCAGCAGGTTTACGGTACTGGACTCCTACAATGAGCAGTTCTTC	CASRFTVLDSYNEQFF
.	TRBJ1-1	TRBV20-1	.	TGCAGTGCTACCCAGGCGACTGAAGCTTTCTTT	CSATQATEAFF
TRBD1	TRBJ2-1	TRBV7-9	.	TGTGCCAGCAGCTCCCGACAGGGGATCCCCTACAATGAGCAGTTCTTC	CASSSRQGIPYNEQFF
.	TRBJ2-1	TRBV5-5	.	TGTGCCAGCAGCCCCGACAGCGACTATTACAATGAGCAGTTCTTC	CASSPDSDYYNEQFF
.	TRBJ1-6	TRBV5-1	once	TGCGCCAGTCGAAAACAGGGTGTCGATTCACCCCTCCACTTT	CASRKQGVDSPLHF